A single sample is the source of the 14 T cell receptor beta chains below, sequenced in a study of T cell clones after liver transplantation. Clones were sequenced by immunoSEQ multiplex PCR, and TCRdb holds only the in-frame ones, with some missing. The table has roughly 120,000 clones, just over 90% seen once. Sequenced material: CD4+ T cells from blood, taken 12 months after liver transplant. The receptors were sampled from a human patient who received a liver transplant. T cells may partly derive from the graft donor.

This rearrangement joins TRBV11-3 to TRBJ2-1; TRBD2 matches 7 bases. With 6 bases clipped from V and 0 bases from J, the junction kept 5 bases outside the gene matches. CDR3 length: 15 residues. The germline V gene encodes CDR1 SGHNT and CDR2 YENEEA. The CDR3 sequence: CASSSSGSSYNEQFF. The CDR3 DNA sequence: TGTGCCAGCAGTTCTAGCGGTAGCTCCTACAATGAGCAGTTCTTC. The complete variable domain, with remaining parts taken from reference TRBV11-3 and TRBJ2-1, reads EAGVVQSPRYKIIEKKQPVAFWCNPISGHNTLYWYLQNLGQGPELLIRYENEEAVDDSQLPKDRFSAERLKGVDSTLKIQPAELGDSAVYLCASSSSGSSYNEQFFGPGTRLTVL.

Comments on this clone: This could be a read error, since a much larger clone is one nucleotide away. The chain recombines TRBV9 with TRBJ1-5; 8 bases match TRBD1. This CDR3 is 15 amino acids long. The V gene end was trimmed by 0 bases and the J gene end by 1 base; junction bases not matched to a gene: 0. From germline, CDR1 is SGDLS and CDR2 YYNGEE. CDR3 sequence (DNA): TGTGCCAGCAGCGTAGGACAGGGGAGCAATCAGCCCCAGCATTTT. This translates into CASSVGQGSNQPQHF.

This clone was counted between two and nine times. This CDR3 is also generated by other DNA sequences in the sample. V is TRBV7-3 and J is TRBJ2-2; D is perhaps TRBD1 (5 bases). Between the trimmed V and J ends, which lost 2 bases and 5 bases, there was a span of 9 bases. The length of the CDR3 is 14 residues. Germline CDR1 reads SGHTA; CDR2 reads FQGTGA. CDR3 loop: CASSLYQGTGELFF. The CDR3 DNA reads TGTGCCAGCAGCTTATATCAGGGAACCGGGGAGCTGTTTTTT.

The chain is built from TRBV4-2 and TRBJ1-2; 8 bases fit TRBD1. Germline V CDR1 and CDR2: LGHNA, YNFKEQ. This CDR3 region has 16 residues. V lost 3 bases, J lost 7 bases, and 13 bases stayed unmatched. For the CDR3, the DNA is TGTGCCAGCAGCCACCGACAGGGGAATACTGGGAGTGGCTACACCTTC. It is translated as CASSHRQGNTGSGYTF.

The genes are TRBV2 and TRBJ2-7; D tentatively reads TRBD1 or TRBD2 (6 bases each). The V gene's germline CDR1 is SNHLY and CDR2 FYNNEI. V dropped 4 bases and J dropped 2 bases, with 12 bases sitting between them. CDR3 size: 14 residues. The CDR3 coding sequence is TGTGCCAGCAGTGCGGGGGCCAGCCCCTACGAGCAGTACTTC. Translation gives CASSAGASPYEQYF.

CDR3 DNA: TGTGCCAGCTCACCACCGAGCGGGGGTTGGACCAACGTCCTGACTTTC. The encoded protein is CASSPPSGGWTNVLTF. V and J are TRBV18 and TRBJ2-6, with 8 positions matching TRBD2. The CDR3 has 16 residues. In germline, CDR1 is KGHSH, CDR2 LQKENI. The V and J ends lost 0 bases and 8 bases, in that order; junction bases with no gene match: 6. The full variable domain, rest sourced from reference TRBV18 and TRBJ2-6, is NAGVMQNPRHLVRRRGQEARLRCSPMKGHSHVYWYRQLPEEGLKFMVYLQKENIIDESGMPKERFSAEFPKEGPSILRIQQVVRGDSAAYFCASSPPSGGWTNVLTFGAGSRLTVL.

This clone was recorded once. J is TRBJ1-3 and V is TRBV2; D gene ambiguous. CDR1 and CDR2 from the germline V gene are SNHLY and FYNNEI. The CDR3 runs 13 residues. The V gene lost 3 bases and the J gene lost 4 bases, with 7 bases spanning the gap. CDR3 DNA sequence: TGTGCCAGCAGTGACGGAGTCGGAAACACCATATATTTT. Translating it yields CASSDGVGNTIYF.

The CDR3 reads CASSLGEGTGGYGYTF. For the CDR3, the DNA is TGTGCCAGCAGCTTAGGCGAAGGGACAGGGGGCTATGGCTACACCTTC. The chain uses TRBV7-9 and TRBJ1-2; 11 positions agree with TRBD1. J was trimmed by 4 bases and V by 1 base; bases with no gene match: 5. Germline CDR1 reads SEHNR; CDR2 reads FQNEAQ (reference sequence). The CDR3 contains 16 residues.

The chain uses TRBV7-9 and TRBJ1-1; no reliable D call. Trimming left V 1 base short and J 5 bases short, with 11 bases between. CDR3 length: 14 residues. Germline V lookup: CDR1 SEHNR, CDR2 FQNEAQ (reference sequence). CDR3 bases: TGTGCCAGCAGCTTAGGAGTGTCGGGGACTGAAGCTTTCTTT. As protein: CASSLGVSGTEAFF.

The V gene is TRBV5-1, the J gene TRBJ2-3; D unclear. The germline V and J ends were trimmed by 1 base and 2 bases, with 5 bases remaining between them. The CDR3 consists of 13 residues. Germline lookup yields CDR1 SGHRS and CDR2 YFSETQ. The CDR3 reads CASSLSLTDTQYF. The CDR3 DNA sequence: TGCGCCAGCAGCTTGTCGCTCACAGATACGCAGTATTTT.

The chain links TRBV28 to TRBJ2-4, with D tentatively TRBD1 or TRBD2 (5 bases each). Germline V CDR1 and CDR2: MDHEN, SYDVKM. V gave up 5 bases and J gave up 3 bases, with 17 bases separating them. The CDR3 is 16 amino acids. DNA of the CDR3: TGTGCCAGCAGTCCCCTGGGGGTTGGTGACAAAAACATTCAGTACTTC. Encoded protein: CASSPLGVGDKNIQYF.

The chain combines TRBV13 with TRBJ1-1; no definite D call. Germline V gene lookup returns CDR1 PRHDT and CDR2 FYEKMQ (reference sequence). The CDR3 has 20 residues. Trimming took off 6 bases at V and 5 bases at J, with 34 bases between the two ends. DNA of the CDR3: TGTGCCAGCAGTTATCACCCCCCGCTTCCCAAGCTGAACCGCGAGACTGAAGCTTTCTTT. Translation gives CASSYHPPLPKLNRETEAFF.

The chain uses TRBV9 and TRBJ1-4; 7 bases map to TRBD1. The germline V gene encodes CDR1 SGDLS and CDR2 YYNGEE. V shed 3 bases, J shed 0 bases, and the junction held 11 bases outside the gene matches. The CDR3 contains 18 residues. The CDR3 loop is CASSGAIGGYATNEKLFF. The CDR3 DNA follows: TGTGCCAGCAGCGGCGCTATAGGGGGCTATGCAACTAATGAAAAACTGTTTTTT.

This rearrangement joins TRBV2 to TRBJ2-2; D is undetermined. This CDR3 comprises 15 residues. The germline gives CDR1 SNHLY, CDR2 FYNNEI. Trimming pared 5 bases from V and 1 base from J, leaving 11 bases between. The CDR3 bases are TGTGCCAGCAGTCCTCCGACCGAGAACACCGGGGAGCTGTTTTTT. Its protein product is CASSPPTENTGELFF.